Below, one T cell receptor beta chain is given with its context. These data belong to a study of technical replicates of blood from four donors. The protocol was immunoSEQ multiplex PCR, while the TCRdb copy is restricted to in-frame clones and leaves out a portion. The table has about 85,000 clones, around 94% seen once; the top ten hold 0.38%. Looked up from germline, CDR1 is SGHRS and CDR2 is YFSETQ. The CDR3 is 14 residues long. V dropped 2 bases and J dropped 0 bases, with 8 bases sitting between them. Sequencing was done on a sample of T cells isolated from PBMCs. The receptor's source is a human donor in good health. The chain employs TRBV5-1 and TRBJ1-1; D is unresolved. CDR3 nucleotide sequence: TGCGCCAGCAGCTTCGTTCACATGAACACTGAAGCTTTCTTT. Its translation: CASSFVHMNTEAFF.